The clone carrying this T cell receptor beta chain was counted ten times or more. Antigen specificity is unknown. This record belongs to a study of T cells after yellow fever vaccination. Findings of the study overall: In post-booster samples, most primary-vaccination clones reappeared (approximately 95% CD4, roughly 88% CD8). When the response was secondary, it was weaker but reached its peak faster, day 5 versus 15. Overlap between CD4 and CD8 compartments was detected for a small share of clonotypes.

A 5'RACE template-switching step, the method used to make TCR cDNA, added a universal primer site and UMIs. TCRdb redid the calling of the 5' RACE reads with MiXCR, one entry per CDR3 protein. The profile covers hundreds of thousands of distinct CDR3 sequences, with roughly 5% appearing a single time and under 3.5% taken by the ten largest. From germline, CDR1 is SGHTA and CDR2 FQGTGA. The CDR3 covers 15 residues. V was clipped by 4 bases and J by 6 bases, with 15 bases between them. This clonotype was obtained from a man younger than 35 who received the YFV17D yellow fever vaccine. The input for sequencing was CD4+ T cells sorted from PBMCs, taken on the day of the yellow fever booster vaccination. This chain uses TRBV7-3 with TRBJ2-2; D may correspond to TRBD1 or TRBD2 (5 bases each). The CDR3 is CASSSTVGTAGELFF. CDR3 in DNA: TGTGCCAGCAGCTCCACGGTGGGGACGGCCGGGGAGCTGTTTTTT.